This TCR beta chain was profiled in a study of cytomegalovirus exposure and HLA in healthy donors (dated by TCRdb to the late 2010s). Study-wide context: An earlier analysis of approximately 640 of the donors reported 250 to 300 Gb of sequence data and around 120 million unique TCR beta sequences from about 200 million T cells. An early release that covered 500 to 800 HLA-typed donors contained 250 to 350 gigabases of sequencing data and tens of millions of unique TCR sequences. Among the roughly 390 genotyped donors, about 85% belonged to the genetic ancestry cluster associated with self-reported Caucasian donors. The study aimed to test whether cataloging public T cell receptors could reveal signatures of past pathogen exposure. The T cell repertoires of 666 subjects were profiled by immunosequencing and related to cytomegalovirus serostatus. A separate validation cohort of roughly 130 different subjects was used in addition to the roughly 700-subject first cohort. High-throughput TCR immunosequencing, statistical association of individual TCRs with disease status, and machine learning were combined to predict cytomegalovirus infection status. In a later analysis, previously published TCR beta repertoires from fewer than 750 donors were re-analyzed and high-resolution HLA genotyping was added so that TCR occurrence patterns could be studied. The later analysis used no new phenotypic data to find candidate immune exposures, relying instead on TCR beta sequences and their occurrence across donors. To decide whether each TCR beta V gene segment behaved as functional or pseudogenic, an earlier analysis of some 580 of the donors relied on high-throughput TCR beta sequencing. Donor age, sex, ethnicity and CMV serostatus were collected together with the repertoire data. In a later genetic analysis, genome-wide SNP genotypes for 398 of the 666 donors were used, and that subset was treated as a discovery cohort. All discovery cohort repertoires had been generated on a single sequencing platform. HLA typing included class I and class II loci at four-digit resolution. Typing coverage varied by locus: about 629-640 donors for A, B, C, DRB1 and DQB1; approximately 500 for DQA1; about 600 for DPA1; approximately 450 for DPB1. Several DR-DQ haplotypes were handled as single units for association and clustering, since linkage in the cohort was strong. Among 398 genotyped donors of the cohort, an average of about 240,000 unique TCR beta nucleotide sequences were sequenced per donor, about a sixth of them non-productive. What the authors observed across the whole study: A further reported finding was that TCR beta sequences accurately predicted the HLA-A and HLA-B alleles for most subjects in the first cohort. The study listed 150 to 200 TCR beta chains as associated with cytomegalovirus. The 87-base-pair reads could not distinguish some IMGT-functional V segments, including TRBV6-2 and TRBV6-3, so those segments were excluded. A later analysis found that TCR association rates varied across HLA loci, with DRB1 alleles showing the most associated TCRs and HLA-C alleles the fewest. The authors suggested that the approach could potentially be extended to other disease states and immunological phenotypes. In a later analysis, HLA-associated TCR beta chains showed more clonal expansion and lower generation probabilities than non-associated chains that were equally common. According to a later analysis, parvovirus B19, influenza, CMV and Epstein-Barr virus appeared linked to several top co-occurrence clusters. Across donors, most TCR sequences were observed very rarely, whereas some public TCRs were present in many individuals. Because counts were too low, roughly 16 rarely observed V segments, including chromosome 9 orphons, were left out of the earlier analysis of 500 to 650 of the donors. An association between a missense DCLRE1C variant and V-gene and J-gene trimming of TCR beta chains was found in a later genetic analysis and replicated in an independent cohort. In a later analysis, around 17,000 TCR beta sequences were associated with specific HLA alleles at a false discovery rate of 0.05. A cluster of highly shared sequence variants was judged likely to represent a technical artifact of the sequencing pipeline. HLA typing was unavailable for some donors at each locus, so association tests used only the typed subset. Correlated functional status among segregating V segments might be attributable to linkage disequilibrium, but an unknown experimental factor could not be ruled out. According to a later genetic analysis, donors in an Asian-associated ancestry cluster had fewer N-insertions in productive TCRs than the approximately 650-donor mean. According to a later analysis, most CMV-associated TCR beta chains appeared to be HLA-restricted, and the HLA associations seemed to be driven largely by CMV exposure. In an earlier analysis of over 550 of the donors, most TCR beta V segments were observed in productive rearrangements about 87% or about 30% of the time, broadly matching IMGT annotations. The presence/absence analyses assumed that sequencing depth was roughly uniform across donors, and that assumption may not be true. A few of the identified cytomegalovirus-associated TCR beta chains were confirmed in vitro to be specific for cytomegalovirus antigens. The cohort was sequenced for TCR beta chains only, and without alpha or paired-chain data the features that could be detected were limited. When HLA alleles, especially DR and DQ, strongly co-occurred, attributing TCR associations to individual alleles was difficult. Immune exposure information for the cohort was limited to CMV serostatus. The classifier was reported to diagnose cytomegalovirus status with high specificity and sensitivity in both the original cohort and the validation cohort.

This clone was observed a few times. Its antigen is not yet known. Base qualities are not recorded, but no much larger clone differs from it by a single base. Libraries came from the immunoSEQ multiplex PCR assay. For the multiplex PCR, a mixture combining 60 forward primers for TCR Vbeta segments and 13 reverse primers for TCR Jbeta segments was used. A multiplex PCR assay on genomic DNA amplified the CDR3 region of rearranged TCR beta genes. The amplified TCR beta libraries were sequenced on the Illumina HiSeq System as 87-base-pair reads. As for the authors' bioinformatics: In a later analysis, some 80 million unique TCR beta chains were counted across the 500 to 700 repertoires, and approximately 9.9 million of these chains were shared by at least two donors. A nearest-neighbor algorithm error-corrected the raw reads and collapsed the reads into unique sequences, merging closely related sequences to remove PCR and sequencing errors. Alignment of CDR3 sequences to IMGT reference sequences was used to assign V, D and J gene segments. Each retained sequence needed at least a six-nucleotide match to both a V gene segment and a J gene segment. Rearrangements were classified as productive when the CDR3 lacked stop codons and remained in frame with V and J, and all other rearrangements were classified as non-productive. CDR3 was defined by IMGT convention, running from the second conserved V-encoded cysteine to the conserved J-encoded phenylalanine. In an earlier analysis of around 540 of the donors, sequences lacking an unambiguous match to a single V gene segment were excluded. In an earlier analysis of approximately 560 of the donors, a V segment was called functional when productive rearrangements were above 56.7%, and segregating when the standard deviation between donors exceeded 5%. To diagnose cytomegalovirus status from the catalog of TCR beta chain sequences, a statistical classification framework was built. V and J gene assignment, in a later analysis, came from comparing TCR nucleotide sequences with IMGT/GENE-DB human TR gene sequences. A later analysis assigned CDR3 sequences and most-parsimonious VDJ recombination scenarios with the TCRdist pipeline. In a later analysis, each TCR beta chain was defined by its CDR3 amino acid sequence together with its V-gene family, and reads lacking a unique V-gene family were excluded. To address suspected cross-contamination and a sequencing artifact, a later analysis removed a few hundred highly shared, low-generation-probability nucleotide sequences. In a later analysis, a clonal expansion index for each public chain was calculated from normalized within-repertoire ranks of inferred template counts. In a later analysis, generation probabilities were computed using a VDJ recombination model fitted to out-of-frame rearrangements, and the results were checked against IGoR. In a later analysis, hypergeometric tests were used to score TCR-TCR, TCR-HLA and TCR-CMV co-occurrence, with a repertoire-size bias correction applied to TCR pairs. In a later analysis, false discovery rates were estimated by permuting HLA or CMV assignments 20 times. In a later analysis, co-occurring TCRs were grouped using DBSCAN, and TCRdist sequence similarity was added for clustering within HLA-allele-positive subsets. For co-occurrence clustering, repertoires with fewer than 30,000 or more than 120,000 public chains were excluded, along with 5 or 6 repertoires with anomalous nucleotide sharing. The table comes from immuneACCESS by way of TCRdb, which keeps in-frame sequences with V and J called. Part of the clones is missing from these tables; in studies checked, under half for an unresolved V gene and the rest for unknown reasons. V and J calls and clone size come straight from that table; D and trimming were deduced from the DNA. For this sample there are around 98,000 clones; roughly two thirds appear just once. The top ten clones comprise about 2.5% of the sample.

Including the terminal cysteine and phenylalanine, the CDR3 comprises 13 residues. Solely the CDR3 DNA is kept, with 39 bases framed from the first base. Sequences SGHRS (CDR1) and YFSETQ (CDR2) are obtained from the germline V gene. V is reduced by 0 bases and J by 7 bases, leaving a spacing of 8 bases between them. The cohort comprised hundreds of healthy bone marrow donors. All cohort members were sampled while nominally healthy, although unrecorded immune exposures were likely present. The donor was CMV seronegative and belonged to the group of 380 or so seronegative cohort members. Each donor provided a peripheral blood sample, and peripheral blood mononuclear cells were used for TCR beta sequencing. The Qiagen DNeasy Blood Extraction Kit was used to extract genomic DNA from the blood cell samples.

The sequence joins TRBV5-1 to TRBJ2-4, and possibly TRBD1, on 5 matching bases. The sequence was collected from a man aged 50-60 years in good health and CMV-seronegative. The sequenced sample consisted of PBMCs. The base sequence is TGCGCCAGCAGCTTGGGGGGCCTTAACATTCAGTACTTC. It translates to CASSLGGLNIQYF.